Here is one T cell receptor beta chain with its context. The data were obtained in a study of CD8 T cells in Susac syndrome. RNA in amounts of about 0.5 to 1 ug was reverse transcribed with random hexamers. immunoSEQ multiplex PCR amplified TCR beta CDR3 across 54 Vbeta, 13 Jbeta. TCRdb used MiXCR to reprocess the immunoSEQ multiplex PCR reads, holding one entry per CDR3 protein. The sample lists 150,000 or so distinct CDR3 sequences, over 95% seen once, with roughly 0.16% in the top ten. V was trimmed by 1 base and J by 3 bases, leaving 9 bases between them. Germline V CDR1 and CDR2: MGHRA, YSYEKL. The CDR3 is 14 residues long. TEMRA cells were FACS-enriched, with CD8+ and CD4+ T cells isolated negatively.

The V and J genes are TRBV4-1 and TRBJ1-1; tentatively, D is TRBD1 (5 bases). The TCR sequence derives from a human donor with multiple sclerosis. Source material: CD8+ T cells from PBMCs. The DNA for the CDR3 is TGCGCCAGCAGCCAAGTTTTGACAGACACTGAAGCTTTCTTT. Residues: CASSQVLTDTEAFF.